Presented here are 30 T cell receptor beta chains from one specimen sequenced in a study of blood T cell repertoires in COVID-19. The data were produced by immunoSEQ multiplex PCR, yet TCRdb's version contains in-frame clones alone and is incomplete. Seen here are roughly 150,000 clones, 88% observed once, and the top ten hold about 2.4%. The sample was peripheral blood. The receptors here all came from a woman between 65 and 79 years old with acute or convalescent COVID-19.

The genes are TRBV15 and TRBJ1-2, with D possibly being TRBD1 (6 bases). The ends were cut back, 0 bases at V and 6 bases at J, with 17 bases in the middle. The CDR3 extends over 16 amino acids. Germline V gene data show CDR1 as LNHNV and CDR2 as YYDKDF (reference sequence). The DNA for the CDR3 is TGTGCCACCAGCAGAGATTATTCCCAGGGGAGCAATGGCTACACCTTC. Translation: CATSRDYSQGSNGYTF.

The chain couples TRBV27 to TRBJ2-2; tentative D call: TRBD1 (5 bases). The V gene's germline CDR1 is MNHEY and CDR2 SMNVEV (reference sequence). Trimming took off 3 bases at V and 7 bases at J, with 9 bases between the two ends. The CDR3 length is 13 residues. The CDR3 region is CASSFQGIGELFF. The CDR3 DNA reads TGTGCCAGCAGTTTTCAGGGTATCGGGGAGCTGTTTTTT.

J is TRBJ1-1 and V is TRBV6-6; weak D call: TRBD1 (5 bases). There are 15 residues in the CDR3. V was trimmed by 2 bases and J by 1 base, leaving 11 bases between them. Per germline, CDR1 MNHNY and CDR2 SVGAGI (reference sequence). This chain's CDR3 is CASSYTGVANTEAFF. DNA for the CDR3: TGTGCCAGCAGTTACACAGGCGTAGCGAACACTGAAGCTTTCTTT.

V is TRBV2 and J is TRBJ1-1; tentative D call: TRBD1 (6 bases). The length of the CDR3 is 14 residues. V gave up 6 bases and J gave up 10 bases, with 21 bases separating them. The germline CDR1 and CDR2 sequences are SNHLY and FYNNEI. In DNA form, the CDR3 reads TGTGCCAGCAGGGCCAGCGGGACAACCGGGTTAGCTTTCTTT. Its translation is CASRASGTTGLAFF.

V is TRBV3-1 (or the pseudogene TRBV3-2) and J is TRBJ1-5, with D hard to call. V dropped 3 bases and J dropped 7 bases, with 7 bases sitting between them. This CDR3 region has 12 residues. The V gene's germline CDR1 is LGHDT and CDR2 YNNKEL (reference sequence). CDR3 protein: CASSHGGQPQHF. The CDR3 nucleotides read TGTGCCAGCAGCCACGGCGGGCAGCCCCAGCATTTT.

V and J are TRBV9 and TRBJ2-7; 8 bases line up with TRBD1. This CDR3 comprises 15 residues. Germline assignment: CDR1 SGDLS and CDR2 YYNGEE. After removal of 4 bases from V and 2 bases from J, the junction contained 8 bases not matched to a gene. CDR3 sequence: CASSPPGTGTYEQYF. DNA for the CDR3: TGTGCCAGCAGCCCCCCAGGGACAGGCACCTACGAGCAGTACTTC. Variable domain in full (rest from reference TRBV9 and TRBJ2-7): DSGVTQTPKHLITATGQRVTLRCSPRSGDLSVYWYQQSLDQGLQFLIQYYNGEERAKGNILERFSAQQFPDLHSELNLSSLELGDSALYFCASSPPGTGTYEQYFGPGTRLTVT.

The rearrangement uses TRBV20-1 and TRBJ1-6; D is undetermined. The CDR3 is 13 residues long. V shed 4 bases and J shed 13 bases, with 17 bases lying between them. Germline CDR1 reads DFQATT; CDR2 reads SNEGSKA (reference sequence). CDR3 residues: CSAIDGVTIPLHF. The CDR3 bases are TGCAGTGCTATTGACGGGGTTACGATTCCCCTCCACTTT.

The rearrangement links TRBV12-2 to TRBJ1-5; TRBD1, the table's D call, was not compared with the DNA. TRBV12-2 is given as a pseudogene. The CDR3 is 17 residues long. The CDR3 nucleotides are TGTGCAAGTCGCTTGGTACCGGGACACGATAGCAATCAGCCCCAGCATTTT. Residues: CASRLVPGHDSNQPQHF.

The J gene is TRBJ1-2, the V gene TRBV20-1; D is unclear. The CDR3 has 11 amino acids. Germline CDR1 is DFQATT and CDR2 is SNEGSKA (reference sequence). Deletions cut 3 bases from V and 8 bases from J, with 10 bases between. Here the CDR3 reads CSASLYPGYTF. The CDR3 DNA sequence: TGCAGTGCTAGCCTATATCCGGGCTACACCTTC.

V and J are TRBV24-1 and TRBJ2-2; D is perhaps TRBD1 (6 bases). Germline assignment: CDR1 KGHDR and CDR2 SFDVKD. The germline V and J ends were trimmed by 4 bases and 6 bases, with 14 bases remaining between them. The CDR3 runs to 15 residues. The CDR3 DNA is TGTGCCACCAGTGACCCTTCGACAGGCCCCGGGGAGCTGTTTTTT. This encodes CATSDPSTGPGELFF.

This rearrangement joins TRBV7-9 to TRBJ2-1, with TRBD2 matching 9 bases. Germline V gives CDR1 SEHNR, CDR2 FQNEAQ (reference sequence). J lost 8 bases, V lost 0 bases, and 5 bases had no gene match. This CDR3 contains 15 residues. DNA for the CDR3: TGTGCCAGCAGCTTAGCGGCTAGCGGGGTCTATGAGCAGTTCTTC. Translating gives CASSLAASGVYEQFF.

The chain employs TRBV5-8 and TRBJ1-4, with a tentative D call TRBD1 (5 bases). The CDR3 extends over 16 amino acids. V lost 1 base and J lost 0, with 10 bases in between. Germline V gene sequence: CDR1 SGHTS, CDR2 YDEGEE. CDR3 in DNA: TGTGCCAGCAGCTTGACAGGCGTTGCAACTAATGAAAAACTGTTTTTT. Residues: CASSLTGVATNEKLFF.

The rearrangement joins TRBV19 to TRBJ2-3, with TRBD1 matching 9 bases. Looked up from germline, CDR1 is LNHDA and CDR2 is SQIVND (reference sequence). Losses at the gene ends were 3 bases for V and 1 base for J; bases not matched to a gene: 2. This CDR3 spans 15 amino acids. The CDR3, as DNA: TGTGCCAGTAGTATCTGGACAGGGGGCACAGATACGCAGTATTTT. It codes for CASSIWTGGTDTQYF.

The gene calls are TRBV18 and TRBJ2-1; 10 bases agree with TRBD1. The V gene end was trimmed by 2 bases and the J gene end by 9 bases; junction bases not matched to a gene: 7. This CDR3 has 15 residues. Germline V gene data show CDR1 as KGHSH and CDR2 as LQKENI. CDR3 amino acids: CASSPDRGRGSEQFF. The DNA for the CDR3 is TGTGCCAGCTCACCAGACAGGGGGCGTGGGAGTGAGCAGTTCTTC.

V is TRBV7-8 and J is TRBJ2-1; D might be TRBD1 (6 bases). The CDR3 spans 15 residues. The V gene's germline CDR1 is SGHVS and CDR2 FQNEAQ. Trimming removed 7 bases at V and 4 bases at J, with 17 bases between. The CDR3 DNA reads as TGTGCCAGCATCCGAGCCAGGGGCTCGTACAATGAGCAGTTCTTC. Amino acid sequence: CASIRARGSYNEQFF.

The count of this clone is one. This chain links TRBV12-3 or TRBV12-4 with TRBJ1-4, with unresolved D. CDR3 length: 13 amino acids. The V and J ends lost 7 bases and 12 bases respectively, with 18 bases between them. CDR3 residues: CASIFLGSGELFF. In DNA, the CDR3 is TGTGCCAGCATCTTTTTGGGGAGCGGGGAACTGTTTTTT.

The rearrangement uses TRBV18 and TRBJ2-2, with 7 bases aligning to TRBD2. This CDR3 contains 16 residues. Germline assignment: CDR1 KGHSH and CDR2 LQKENI. V dropped 6 bases and J dropped 1; count of bases not matched to a gene: 8. CDR3 sequence (DNA): TGTGCCAGCTCCCCCAACTTAGCGGGGAACACCGGGGAGCTGTTTTTT. Its translation is CASSPNLAGNTGELFF.

The CDR3 coding sequence is TGTGCCAGCAGCTTGGAAGGCGGGGGGCGGAACACTGAAGCTTTCTTT. Protein product: CASSLEGGGRNTEAFF. The V call is TRBV5-5, the J call TRBJ1-1; D is perhaps TRBD1 (6 bases). The V gene's germline CDR1 is SGHKS and CDR2 YYEKEE (reference sequence). V lost 0 bases and J lost 1, with 13 bases in between. The CDR3 consists of 16 residues.

This clone was seen a single time. The V gene is TRBV2, the J gene TRBJ1-5; 8 positions match TRBD1. With V trimmed by 6 bases and J by 2 bases, 12 bases remained unmatched. Germline CDR1 reads SNHLY; CDR2 reads FYNNEI. The CDR3 is 17 residues long. CDR3 coding DNA: TGTGCCAGCAGCGCCGGGACAGGCTTACATGGCAATCAGCCCCAGCATTTT. Its translation is CASSAGTGLHGNQPQHF.

This clone has only a few counts. The V call is TRBV7-8, the J call TRBJ2-5; D possibly corresponds to TRBD1 (6 bases). The V gene lost 5 bases and the J gene lost 1 base, with 11 bases spanning the gap. Germline V lookup: CDR1 SGHVS, CDR2 FQNEAQ. The CDR3 is 14 residues long. The CDR3 coding sequence is TGTGCCAGCAGCCAAACAGGGATCCAAGAGACCCAGTACTTC. Translation gives CASSQTGIQETQYF.

The chain is built from TRBV19 and TRBJ1-5, with 8 bases identical to TRBD1. The germline V gene has CDR1 LNHDA and CDR2 SQIVND (reference sequence). There are 13 residues in the CDR3. V trimming: 7 bases; J trimming: 5 bases; junction bases outside the gene matches: 4. In DNA form, the CDR3 reads TGTGCCAGTACGGGACAGGTCTATCAGCCCCAGCATTTT. This encodes CASTGQVYQPQHF.

The J gene is TRBJ1-6, the V gene TRBV30, with TRBD1 matching 7 bases. Germline values: CDR1 GTSNPN, CDR2 SVGIG (reference sequence). The CDR3 totals 14 residues. V shed 7 bases and J 6 bases; nucleotides not matched to a gene: 9. The CDR3, as DNA: TGTGCCTACAGGGACAGCCTTTTTAATTCACCCCTCCACTTT. Amino acid sequence: CAYRDSLFNSPLHF.

The chain combines TRBV5-6 with TRBJ2-5; TRBD2 might be the D (5 bases). This CDR3 has 14 amino acids. The germline gives CDR1 SGHDT, CDR2 YYEEEE. V lost 2 bases to trimming and J lost 7 bases, with 15 bases between them. CDR3 protein: CASSLSDYIRTQYF. The CDR3 nucleotides read TGTGCCAGCAGCTTAAGTGACTATATTAGGACCCAGTACTTC.

The chain carries TRBV2 and TRBJ1-6; TRBD1 is a possible D gene (6 bases). CDR1 and CDR2 (germline): SNHLY, FYNNEI. Between the trimmed V and J ends, which lost 5 bases and 6 bases, there was a span of 14 bases. The CDR3 extends over 15 amino acids. The CDR3 nucleotides are TGTGCCAGCAGTACCTCGGGACAAGCTAATTCACCCCTCCACTTT. Translated, it gives CASSTSGQANSPLHF.

The chain is built from TRBV6-4 and TRBJ2-2; 15 positions agree with TRBD2. Germline-derived CDR1 and CDR2 are MRHNA and SNTAGT. The V segment lost 6 bases and the J segment 5 bases; nucleotides outside the gene matches: 10. The CDR3 extends over 18 amino acids. The CDR3 reads CASSAYGLAGGRTGELFF. Written as DNA, the CDR3 is TGTGCCAGCAGCGCATACGGACTAGCGGGGGGGCGAACCGGGGAGCTGTTTTTT.

This rearrangement joins TRBV30 to TRBJ2-5; 7 nucleotides agree with TRBD2. The CDR3 contains 15 residues. CDR1 and CDR2 (germline): GTSNPN, SVGIG (reference sequence). With V trimmed by 0 bases and J by 4 bases, 8 bases remained unmatched. The CDR3 region has the DNA TGTGCCTGGAGTGTACAGCGGGGTCAAGGAGAGACCCAGTACTTC. Protein sequence: CAWSVQRGQGETQYF.

The CDR3 sequence: CASSPRPGLAGNTGELFF. The CDR3 DNA sequence: TGTGCCAGCAGTCCGCGACCTGGACTAGCGGGGAACACCGGGGAGCTGTTTTTT. The V gene is TRBV6-2 or TRBV6-3, the J gene TRBJ2-2; 11 bases line up with TRBD2. The junction had 9 bases not matched to a gene; V was cut back by 5 bases and J by 1 base. Germline V lookup: CDR1 MNHEY, CDR2 SVGEGT. The CDR3 sequence is 18 residues long.

This chain uses TRBV27 with TRBJ1-1; TRBD1 matches at 7 bases. CDR1 and CDR2 (germline): MNHEY, SMNVEV (reference sequence). Trimming at V came to 8 bases and at J to 0 bases, leaving 9 bases not matched to a gene. The CDR3 contains 15 residues. Here the CDR3 DNA reads TGTGCCAGCCGCCGGAGGACAGGTGTGAACACTGAAGCTTTCTTT. Residues: CASRRRTGVNTEAFF.

The V call is TRBV19, the J call TRBJ2-4; 9 nucleotides line up with TRBD2. The CDR3 has 18 amino acids. The V gene's germline CDR1 is LNHDA and CDR2 SQIVND (reference sequence). V dropped 5 bases and J dropped 2; count of bases not matched to a gene: 13. The CDR3 nucleotides are TGTGCCAGTAGTCTGGGTGGGAGCGGGGGGTTTACCAAAAACATTCAGTACTTC. Its protein product is CASSLGGSGGFTKNIQYF.

Only one count was recorded for this clone. The chain couples TRBV4-1 to TRBJ1-5; TRBD1 might be the D (5 bases). Trimming stripped 1 base from V and 5 bases from J, with 12 bases between. CDR1 is MGHRA, CDR2 YSYEKL, per germline. The CDR3 is 15 residues long. The CDR3 reads CASSQGWGGDQPQHF. In nucleotides, the CDR3 is TGCGCCAGCAGCCAAGGTTGGGGGGGGGATCAGCCCCAGCATTTT.